Below are 9 T cell receptor beta chains sequenced from a single sample in a study of blood T cell repertoires in COVID-19. TCRdb keeps only in-frame clones here, not all; method: immunoSEQ multiplex PCR. The table includes some 140,000 clones, roughly four fifths detected once. Input material: peripheral blood. These receptors were obtained from an elderly man with acute or convalescent COVID-19.

This rearrangement joins TRBV3-1 (or the pseudogene TRBV3-2) to TRBJ1-4; 9 bases match TRBD1. There are 17 residues in the CDR3. With 4 bases clipped from V and 4 bases from J, the junction kept 10 bases outside the gene matches. CDR1 LGHDT and CDR2 YNNKEL come from the germline V gene (reference sequence). The CDR3 spells CASSPGQGGIGNEKLFF. CDR3 DNA: TGTGCCAGCAGCCCGGGACAGGGAGGGATCGGTAATGAAAAACTGTTTTTT.

This chain uses TRBV5-4 with TRBJ2-1, with D possibly being TRBD2 (5 bases). V lost 0 bases and J lost 0, with 7 bases in between. The CDR3 consists of 15 residues. CDR1 is SGHNT, CDR2 YYREEE, per germline (reference sequence). CDR3 DNA: TGTGCCAGCAGCTTGGCGGGGAGCTCCTACAATGAGCAGTTCTTC. Its protein product is CASSLAGSSYNEQFF. The complete variable domain, with remaining parts taken from reference TRBV5-4 and TRBJ2-1, reads ETGVTQSPTHLIKTRGQQVTLRCSSQSGHNTVSWYQQALGQGPQFIFQYYREEENGRGNFPPRFSGLQFPNYSSELNVNALELDDSALYLCASSLAGSSYNEQFFGPGTRLTVL.

V usage is TRBV2 and J usage is TRBJ2-5; no reliable D call. Germline lookup yields CDR1 SNHLY and CDR2 FYNNEI. This CDR3 has 11 residues. V was shortened by 6 bases and J by 3 bases, with 5 bases between the two germline ends. The CDR3 is CASSPKETQYF. The DNA for the CDR3 is TGTGCCAGCAGCCCCAAAGAGACCCAGTACTTC.

The V call is TRBV19, the J call TRBJ2-5, with D perhaps matching TRBD1 (6 bases). The CDR3 has 13 residues. V was cut by 3 bases and J by 4 bases, with 9 bases left in between. CDR1 is LNHDA, CDR2 SQIVND, per germline (reference sequence). The CDR3 DNA sequence: TGTGCCAGTAGTATTTCAGGGGCAGAGACCCAGTACTTC. It encodes CASSISGAETQYF.

This clone appeared many times. The chain carries TRBV6-5 and TRBJ1-1; weak D call: TRBD1 (6 bases). Per the germline V gene, CDR1 is MNHEY and CDR2 is SVGAGI. This CDR3 comprises 14 residues. V shed 0 bases and J shed 4 bases, with 9 bases lying between them. The CDR3 protein is CASSYSRGGTEAFF. For the CDR3, the DNA is TGTGCCAGCAGTTACTCGAGGGGGGGCACTGAAGCTTTCTTT.

V is TRBV5-1 and J is TRBJ1-2, with 7 bases fitting TRBD1. The CDR3 runs to 17 residues. V shed 1 base, J shed 2 bases, and the junction held 11 bases outside the gene matches. Per germline, CDR1 SGHRS and CDR2 YFSETQ. This CDR3 is CASSLIPGQVDNYGYTF. CDR3 bases: TGCGCCAGCAGCTTGATCCCTGGACAGGTGGACAACTATGGCTACACCTTC.

V usage is TRBV6-6 and J usage is TRBJ2-5; TRBD1 aligns across 10 bases. CDR1 is MNHNY, CDR2 SVGAGI, per germline (reference sequence). The CDR3 is 16 residues long. Losses at the gene ends were 6 bases for V and 4 bases for J; bases not matched to a gene: 11. Here the CDR3 reads CASSPGQGRARETQYF. CDR3 DNA: TGTGCCAGCAGCCCGGGACAGGGGAGAGCACGAGAGACCCAGTACTTC.

Only one count was recorded for this clone. V usage is TRBV6-6 and J usage is TRBJ1-6, with D possibly TRBD1 on 5 matching bases. Trimming stripped 5 bases from V and 3 bases from J, with 8 bases between. Germline V CDR1 and CDR2: MNHNY, SVGAGI (reference sequence). CDR3 length equals 14 residues. The CDR3: CASSTQGYNSPLHF. Here the CDR3 DNA reads TGTGCCAGCAGTACCCAGGGCTATAATTCACCCCTCCACTTT.

The CDR3 region is CASSDGLAAAGELFF. The CDR3 coding sequence is TGTGCCAGCAGCGACGGACTAGCGGCTGCCGGGGAGCTGTTTTTT. The genes are TRBV2 and TRBJ2-2; 10 nucleotides agree with TRBD2. CDR1 and CDR2 from the germline V gene are SNHLY and FYNNEI. The CDR3 length is 15 residues. J was trimmed by 6 bases and V by 6 bases; bases with no gene match: 7. Using reference TRBV2 and TRBJ2-2 for the parts outside the CDR3, the full variable domain is EPEVTQTPSHQVTQMGQEVILRCVPISNHLYFYWYRQILGQKVEFLVSFYNNEISEKSEIFDDQFSVERPDGSNFTLKIRSTKLEDSAMYFCASSDGLAAAGELFFGEGSRLTVL.